This is a list of T cell receptor beta chains from one sample in a study of molecular identifiers for immune sequencing clone quantification. TCRdb fed the PCR reads into MiXCR, producing one record per CDR3 protein. The sample lists roughly 71,000 distinct CDR3 sequences; less than 20% were seen once. Sample: naive CD8+ T cells from blood, with Jurkat cell RNA spiked in. The receptors come from a human donor in good health. Some libraries in this study had Jurkat cell RNA spiked in. Both conserved end residues are part of each CDR3. The listing skips clone size in some rows; elsewhere it reads once, few, many or a size class.

CDR3 protein | J gene | clone size | V gene
CATSRVGVEELFF | TRBJ2-2 | many | TRBV15
CASSLTAYEQYF | TRBJ2-7 | many | TRBV28
CASSPGENQPQHF | TRBJ1-5 | many | TRBV28
CASSYTGNYGYTF | TRBJ1-2 | many | TRBV27
CASISPGEETQYF | TRBJ2-5 | . | TRBV2
CASSKTVNNQPQHF | TRBJ1-5 | . | TRBV6-6
CASSFRTNTEAFF | TRBJ1-1 | many | TRBV27
CASSFGGELFF | TRBJ2-2 | many | TRBV7-9
CASSYGITGNTIYF | TRBJ1-3 | many | TRBV7-2
CSVEAGPYGYTF | TRBJ1-2 | many | TRBV29-1
CASSELTGTPEAFF | TRBJ1-1 | . | TRBV2
CSVERAGSGRSTDTQYF | TRBJ2-3 | many | TRBV29-1
CASSLAGGGTYTEAFF | TRBJ1-1 | few | TRBV7-2
CSARDMSYEQYF | TRBJ2-7 | few | TRBV20-1
CGVWTRRDGIGRTDTRYF | TRBJ2-3 | . | TRBV29-1
CASSPSAKNIQYF | TRBJ2-4 | many | TRBV12-3/TRBV12-4
CATKGKNSYEQYF | TRBJ2-7 | . | TRBV24-1